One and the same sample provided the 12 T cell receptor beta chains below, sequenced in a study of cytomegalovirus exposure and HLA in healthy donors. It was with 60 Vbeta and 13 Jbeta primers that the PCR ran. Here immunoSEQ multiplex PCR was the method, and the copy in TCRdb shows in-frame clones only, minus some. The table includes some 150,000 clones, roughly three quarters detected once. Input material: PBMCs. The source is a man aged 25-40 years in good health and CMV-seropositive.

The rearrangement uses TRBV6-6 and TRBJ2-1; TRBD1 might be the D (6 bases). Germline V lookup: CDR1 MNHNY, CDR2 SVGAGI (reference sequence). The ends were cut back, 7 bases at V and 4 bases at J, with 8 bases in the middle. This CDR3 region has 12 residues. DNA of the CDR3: TGTGCCAGCACCCAGGGGTACAATGAGCAGTTCTTC. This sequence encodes CASTQGYNEQFF.

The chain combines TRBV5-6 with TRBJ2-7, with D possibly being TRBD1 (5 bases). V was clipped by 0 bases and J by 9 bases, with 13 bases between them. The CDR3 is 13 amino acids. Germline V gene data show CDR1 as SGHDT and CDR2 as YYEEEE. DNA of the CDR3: TGTGCCAGCAGCTTGGAGGCAGGGCTTGGGCAGTACTTC. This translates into CASSLEAGLGQYF.

The DNA of the CDR3 is TGCGCCAGCAGCCAGGCAGGGGGAAATCAGCCCCAGCATTTT. Translating gives CASSQAGGNQPQHF. The J gene is TRBJ1-5, the V gene TRBV4-1, with TRBD1 matching 7 bases. Germline V lookup: CDR1 MGHRA, CDR2 YSYEKL. Trimming took 3 bases from V and 4 from J; bases not matched to a gene: 3. CDR3 size: 14 residues.

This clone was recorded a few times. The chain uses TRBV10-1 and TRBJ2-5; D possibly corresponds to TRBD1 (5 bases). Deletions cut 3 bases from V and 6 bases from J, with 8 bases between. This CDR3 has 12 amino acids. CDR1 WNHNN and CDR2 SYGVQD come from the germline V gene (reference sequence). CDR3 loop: CASSDDRQTQYF. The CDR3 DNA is TGCGCCAGCAGTGACGACAGACAGACCCAGTACTTC.

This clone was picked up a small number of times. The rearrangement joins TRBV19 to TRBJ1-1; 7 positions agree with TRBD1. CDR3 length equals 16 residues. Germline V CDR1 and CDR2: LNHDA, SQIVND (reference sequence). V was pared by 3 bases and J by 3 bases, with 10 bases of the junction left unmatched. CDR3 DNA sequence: TGTGCCAGTAGTATTGGACAGGTCAGTTTCGACACTGAAGCTTTCTTT. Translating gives CASSIGQVSFDTEAFF.

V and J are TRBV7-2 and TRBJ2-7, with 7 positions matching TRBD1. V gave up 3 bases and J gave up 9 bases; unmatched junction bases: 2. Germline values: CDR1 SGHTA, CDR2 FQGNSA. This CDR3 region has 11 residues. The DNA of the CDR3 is TGTGCCAGCAGCTTGAGGGACAGGCAGTACTTC. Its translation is CASSLRDRQYF.

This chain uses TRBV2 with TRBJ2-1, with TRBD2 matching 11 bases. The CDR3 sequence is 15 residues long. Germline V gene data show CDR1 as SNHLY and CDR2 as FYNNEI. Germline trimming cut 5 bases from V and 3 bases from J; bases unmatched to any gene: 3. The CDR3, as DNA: TGTGCCAGCAGTTCGACTAGCGGGAACTACAATGAGCAGTTCTTC. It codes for CASSSTSGNYNEQFF. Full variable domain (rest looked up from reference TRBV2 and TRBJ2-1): EPEVTQTPSHQVTQMGQEVILRCVPISNHLYFYWYRQILGQKVEFLVSFYNNEISEKSEIFDDQFSVERPDGSNFTLKIRSTKLEDSAMYFCASSSTSGNYNEQFFGPGTRLTVL.

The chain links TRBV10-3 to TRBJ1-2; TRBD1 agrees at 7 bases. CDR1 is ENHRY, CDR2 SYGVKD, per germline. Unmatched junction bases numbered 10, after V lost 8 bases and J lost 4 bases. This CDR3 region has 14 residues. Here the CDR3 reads CAIPRRQGAYGYTF. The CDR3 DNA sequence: TGTGCCATCCCCAGGAGACAGGGCGCCTATGGCTACACCTTC.

The CDR3 region is CASSVGLGVGEQYF. CDR3 DNA sequence: TGTGCCAGCAGCGTGGGACTAGGAGTCGGCGAGCAGTACTTC. V usage is TRBV5-4 and J usage is TRBJ2-7; TRBD2 matches at 8 bases. The germline V gene encodes CDR1 SGHNT and CDR2 YYREEE (reference sequence). V lost 4 bases, J lost 6 bases, and 9 bases stayed unmatched. This CDR3 contains 14 residues.

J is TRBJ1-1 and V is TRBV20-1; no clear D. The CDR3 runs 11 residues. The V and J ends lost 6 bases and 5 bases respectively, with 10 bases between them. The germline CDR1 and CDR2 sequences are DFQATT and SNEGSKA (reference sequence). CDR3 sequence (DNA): TGCAGTGCGGGAGGGAGGACTGAAGCTTTCTTT. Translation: CSAGGRTEAFF.

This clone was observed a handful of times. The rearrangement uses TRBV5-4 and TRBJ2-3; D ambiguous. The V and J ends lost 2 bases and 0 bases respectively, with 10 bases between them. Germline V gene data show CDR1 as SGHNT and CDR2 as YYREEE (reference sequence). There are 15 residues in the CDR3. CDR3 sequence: CASSLNFDSTDTQYF. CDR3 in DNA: TGTGCCAGCAGCTTAAACTTTGATAGCACAGATACGCAGTATTTT.

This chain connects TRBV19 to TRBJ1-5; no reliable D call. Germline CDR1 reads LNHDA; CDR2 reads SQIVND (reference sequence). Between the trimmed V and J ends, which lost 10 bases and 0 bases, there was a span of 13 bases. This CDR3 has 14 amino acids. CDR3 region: CAIGRRNSNQPQHF. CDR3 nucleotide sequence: TGTGCCATCGGAAGGAGGAATAGCAATCAGCCCCAGCATTTT. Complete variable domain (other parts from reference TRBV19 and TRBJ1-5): DGGITQSPKYLFRKEGQNVTLSCEQNLNHDAMYWYRQDPGQGLRLIYYSQIVNDFQKGDIAEGYSVSREKKESFPLTVTSAQKNPTAFYLCAIGRRNSNQPQHFGDGTRLSIL.